These 32 T cell receptor beta chains were all obtained from the same sample, sequenced in a study of Tregs in tolerant kidney transplant recipients. TCRdb's copy holds only in-frame clones and misses some; the assay was immunoSEQ multiplex PCR. Of tens of thousands of clones detected, around 98% appear once; the ten largest clones hold 0.55% to 0.6%. The starting material was CD4+ T cells from blood, obtained before the transplant. The receptors derive from a human donor who received a combined kidney and bone marrow transplant.

The J gene is TRBJ1-3, the V gene TRBV11-2, with a weak D call TRBD1 (6 bases). The CDR3 length is 16 residues. Germline CDR1 and CDR2: SGHAT and FQNNGV. Trimming stripped 5 bases from V and 0 bases from J, with 14 bases between. The CDR3 loop reads CASSIGQFTSGNTIYF. CDR3 DNA: TGTGCCAGCAGCATCGGACAGTTTACCTCTGGAAACACCATATATTTT.

The genes are TRBV5-5 and TRBJ2-2, with D perhaps TRBD1 (6 bases). CDR1 is SGHKS and CDR2 is YYEKEE in the germline V gene (reference sequence). The V gene lost 3 bases and the J gene lost 1 base, with 10 bases spanning the gap. The CDR3 is 15 amino acids. CDR3 in amino acids: CASSWGHGNTGELFF. CDR3 coding DNA: TGTGCCAGCAGCTGGGGACACGGGAACACCGGGGAGCTGTTTTTT. Drawing the rest from reference TRBV5-5 and TRBJ2-2, the complete variable domain is DAGVTQSPTHLIKTRGQQVTLRCSPISGHKSVSWYQQVLGQGPQFIFQYYEKEERGRGNFPDRFSARQFPNYSSELNVNALLLGDSALYLCASSWGHGNTGELFFGEGSRLTVL.

This clone was picked up one time. This rearrangement joins TRBV10-3 to TRBJ2-1; 7 nucleotides align to TRBD2. With V trimmed by 8 bases and J by 6 bases, 16 bases remained unmatched. This CDR3 has 16 residues. Per germline, CDR1 ENHRY and CDR2 SYGVKD. This CDR3 is CAIHLNGGTNTNEQFF. CDR3 coding DNA: TGTGCCATCCATTTGAATGGCGGGACTAACACCAATGAGCAGTTCTTC.

The chain couples TRBV7-9 to TRBJ2-2; tentative D call: TRBD2 (6 bases). This CDR3 is built from 18 residues. Germline V CDR1 and CDR2: SEHNR, FQNEAQ (reference sequence). V gave up 5 bases and J gave up 1 base, with 20 bases separating them. The CDR3 is CASSPSAAGGWNTGELFF. CDR3 bases: TGTGCCAGCAGCCCCTCTGCCGCCGGGGGATGGAACACCGGGGAGCTGTTTTTT.

The V and J genes are TRBV28 and TRBJ1-5; D is ambiguous. CDR1 MDHEN and CDR2 SYDVKM come from the germline V gene. The CDR3 is made up of 12 amino acids. Between the trimmed V and J ends, which lost 8 bases and 3 bases, there was a span of 8 bases. In DNA, the CDR3 is TGTGCCAGCGCCCAGGCCAATCAGCCCCAGCATTTT. Translation: CASAQANQPQHF.

This clone occurred once. The rearrangement links TRBV19 to TRBJ2-1, with a weak D call TRBD2 (7 bases). V was shortened by 5 bases and J by 7 bases, with 18 bases between the two germline ends. The V gene's germline CDR1 is LNHDA and CDR2 SQIVND (reference sequence). The CDR3 is made up of 15 amino acids. CDR3 amino acids: CASSPRQGGGNEQFF. CDR3 DNA: TGTGCCAGTAGTCCCCGACAAGGGGGAGGGAATGAGCAGTTCTTC. The full variable domain, with the rest looked up from reference TRBV19 and TRBJ2-1, is DGGITQSPKYLFRKEGQNVTLSCEQNLNHDAMYWYRQDPGQGLRLIYYSQIVNDFQKGDIAEGYSVSREKKESFPLTVTSAQKNPTAFYLCASSPRQGGGNEQFFGPGTRLTVL.

This sequence joins TRBV25-1 and TRBJ2-5, with TRBD1 matching 8 bases. Germline trimming cut 4 bases from V and 5 bases from J; bases unmatched to any gene: 9. CDR1 is MGHDK and CDR2 is SYGVNS in the germline V gene. This CDR3 has 15 residues. As DNA, the CDR3 is TGTGCCAGCAGTGCAGGGGGCGCGGGTGGGGAGACCCAGTACTTC. Translation: CASSAGGAGGETQYF.

The rearrangement joins TRBV6-1 to TRBJ2-2; a possible D gene is TRBD2 (5 bases). V lost 2 bases and J 0 bases, leaving 16 bases between the germline ends. The CDR3 sequence is 18 residues long. Germline V gene lookup returns CDR1 MNHNS and CDR2 SASEGT. CDR3 loop: CASSEFEGSATNTGELFF. The CDR3 DNA is TGTGCCAGCAGTGAATTCGAGGGTAGCGCCACGAACACCGGGGAGCTGTTTTTT.

The chain uses TRBV9 and TRBJ2-7, with 7 bases fitting TRBD1. The germline gives CDR1 SGDLS, CDR2 YYNGEE. Trimming took 3 bases from V and 5 from J; bases not matched to a gene: 20. This CDR3 region has 18 residues. The CDR3 loop reads CASSARDRHQRIRDEQYF. CDR3 DNA sequence: TGTGCCAGCAGCGCCCGGGACAGACACCAGAGGATACGAGACGAGCAGTACTTC.

CDR3 nucleotides: TGTGCCAGCAGAATTAGCGGGAGTGCCTACGAGCAGTACTTC. This sequence encodes CASRISGSAYEQYF. This chain connects TRBV6-1 to TRBJ2-7, with 9 positions matching TRBD2. After removal of 6 bases from V and 2 bases from J, the junction contained 5 bases not matched to a gene. In germline, CDR1 is MNHNS, CDR2 SASEGT. There are 14 residues in the CDR3.

The rearrangement joins TRBV7-6 to TRBJ2-7, with D possibly TRBD2 on 6 matching bases. Germline CDR1 reads SGHVS; CDR2 reads FNYEAQ. V gave up 5 bases and J gave up 0 bases, with 14 bases separating them. The CDR3 has 15 residues. The CDR3 nucleotides are TGTGCCAGCAGCCCATTAGCGGTGAGCTCCTACGAGCAGTACTTC. Its protein product is CASSPLAVSSYEQYF. The entire variable domain, with the rest obtained from reference TRBV7-6 and TRBJ2-7, is as follows: GAGVSQSPRYKVTKRGQDVALRCDPISGHVSLYWYRQALGQGPEFLTYFNYEAQQDKSGLPNDRFSAERPEGSISTLTIQRTEQRDSAMYRCASSPLAVSSYEQYFGPGTRLTVT.

V usage is TRBV5-1 and J usage is TRBJ2-2; 7 bases align to TRBD1. This CDR3 has 16 residues. Germline-derived CDR1 and CDR2 are SGHRS and YFSETQ. V gave up 5 bases and J gave up 4 bases; unmatched junction bases: 11. CDR3 residues: CASSAGTALITGELFF. CDR3 sequence (DNA): TGCGCCAGCAGTGCCGGGACAGCCCTTATCACCGGGGAGCTGTTTTTT.

J is TRBJ1-1 and V is TRBV19; 8 nucleotides align to TRBD1. After removal of 8 bases from V and 0 bases from J, the junction contained 8 bases not matched to a gene. The length of the CDR3 is 15 residues. Germline loops: CDR1 LNHDA, CDR2 SQIVND (reference sequence). CDR3 in amino acids: CASLPTTGVNTEAFF. CDR3 coding DNA: TGTGCCAGTCTACCTACGACAGGGGTGAACACTGAAGCTTTCTTT.

This chain uses TRBV7-2 with TRBJ2-3; 7 nucleotides match TRBD1. The CDR3 is 17 amino acids. V trimming: 1 base; J trimming: 5 bases; junction bases outside the gene matches: 12. Germline lookup yields CDR1 SGHTA and CDR2 FQGNSA. CDR3 region: CASSLVAVQGVKDTQYF. CDR3 coding DNA: TGTGCCAGCAGCTTAGTTGCGGTGCAGGGGGTGAAAGATACGCAGTATTTT.

The count of this clone is one. The same CDR3 is also encoded by other DNA sequences in this sample. The V call is TRBV5-1, the J call TRBJ1-4; 7 bases agree with TRBD1. The V gene end was trimmed by 2 bases and the J gene end by 5 bases; junction bases not matched to a gene: 3. The V gene's germline CDR1 is SGHRS and CDR2 YFSETQ. The CDR3 has 14 residues. CDR3 sequence reads: CASSFRDSNEKLFF. The CDR3 DNA sequence: TGCGCCAGCAGCTTCCGGGACAGCAATGAAAAACTGTTTTTT.

This chain uses TRBV6-6 with TRBJ2-3, with D possibly TRBD2 on 6 matching bases. Germline CDR1 is MNHNY and CDR2 is SVGAGI (reference sequence). This CDR3 contains 16 residues. V was shortened by 2 bases and J by 1 base, with 13 bases between the two germline ends. CDR3 bases: TGTGCCAGCAGTTACGGGGCGGGACCCCGCACAGATACGCAGTATTTT. Translated, it gives CASSYGAGPRTDTQYF.

The chain links TRBV19 to TRBJ1-2; tentatively, D is TRBD1 (6 bases). Germline CDR1 is LNHDA and CDR2 is SQIVND (reference sequence). The CDR3 length is 17 residues. V shed 0 bases and J shed 5 bases, with 19 bases lying between them. The CDR3 sequence: CASSIDLGTLSLYGYTF. The CDR3 coding sequence is TGTGCCAGTAGTATAGATCTCGGGACACTCTCCTTATATGGCTACACCTTC.

The chain couples TRBV9 to TRBJ1-1; the match to TRBD1 covers 7 bases. The CDR3 runs to 14 residues. The ends lost 3 bases at V and 4 bases at J; junction bases unmatched: 6. CDR1 is SGDLS and CDR2 is YYNGEE in the germline V gene. CDR3 DNA: TGTGCCAGCAGCGCCCAGGGGGGAGGCACTGAAGCTTTCTTT. It specifies CASSAQGGGTEAFF. Filled out from reference TRBV9 and TRBJ1-1, the complete variable domain reads DSGVTQTPKHLITATGQRVTLRCSPRSGDLSVYWYQQSLDQGLQFLIQYYNGEERAKGNILERFSAQQFPDLHSELNLSSLELGDSALYFCASSAQGGGTEAFFGQGTRLTVV.

V is TRBV19 and J is TRBJ2-5; 8 bases fit TRBD2. The CDR3 sequence is 13 residues long. Germline CDR1 and CDR2: LNHDA and SQIVND (reference sequence). With V trimmed by 5 bases and J by 3 bases, 2 bases remained unmatched. The CDR3 DNA follows: TGTGCCAGTAGTGAACTAGCGGAAGAGACCCAGTACTTC. This sequence encodes CASSELAEETQYF.

The rearrangement uses TRBV15 and TRBJ2-5; weak D call: TRBD2 (6 bases). Between the trimmed V and J ends, which lost 0 bases and 6 bases, there was a span of 14 bases. From germline, CDR1 is LNHNV and CDR2 YYDKDF (reference sequence). This CDR3 comprises 15 residues. The CDR3 region is CATSRDGGAGKTQYF. CDR3 sequence (DNA): TGTGCCACCAGCAGAGATGGAGGGGCTGGAAAGACCCAGTACTTC.

This sequence joins TRBV30 and TRBJ1-2; 7 bases fit TRBD1. The germline V gene has CDR1 GTSNPN and CDR2 SVGIG (reference sequence). After removal of 0 bases from V and 5 bases from J, the junction contained 12 bases not matched to a gene. CDR3 length equals 16 residues. The CDR3 DNA reads as TGTGCCTGGAGTGTACCCAGGGGGACGGCAACATATGGCTACACCTTC. Its translation is CAWSVPRGTATYGYTF.

CDR3 sequence (DNA): TGTGCCAGCAGCATCGACAGGCTGAGGAATCAGCCCCAGCATTTT. Its translation: CASSIDRLRNQPQHF. The chain carries TRBV7-2 and TRBJ1-5, with D perhaps TRBD1 (6 bases). The V end lost 5 bases, the J end lost 4 bases, and 15 bases lay between the germline ends. The CDR3 runs to 15 residues. Germline lookup yields CDR1 SGHTA and CDR2 FQGNSA.

The CDR3 nucleotides are TGTGCCAGCAGCGAGGGGGCAGGGGGTCCCTCTGGAAACACCATATATTTT. The encoded protein is CASSEGAGGPSGNTIYF. V usage is TRBV9 and J usage is TRBJ1-3, with 7 bases lining up with TRBD1. The CDR3 extends over 17 amino acids. CDR1 SGDLS and CDR2 YYNGEE come from the germline V gene. V was pared by 3 bases and J by 0 bases, with 9 bases of the junction left unmatched.

V usage is TRBV4-1 and J usage is TRBJ1-4, with D perhaps matching TRBD1 (6 bases). Trimming stripped 1 base from V and 4 bases from J, with 13 bases between. The V gene's germline CDR1 is MGHRA and CDR2 YSYEKL. The CDR3 length is 16 residues. The CDR3 bases are TGCGCCAGCAGCCAAGTAGGTGCAGGGGTTAATGAAAAACTGTTTTTT. Amino acid sequence: CASSQVGAGVNEKLFF.

The V call is TRBV7-8, the J call TRBJ2-3, with D tentatively TRBD1 (6 bases). The germline V and J ends were trimmed by 8 bases and 6 bases, with 21 bases remaining between them. This CDR3 is 15 amino acids long. The V gene's germline CDR1 is SGHVS and CDR2 FQNEAQ. CDR3 region: CASARAGAVKDTQYF. CDR3 DNA: TGTGCCAGCGCAAGGGCAGGGGCGGTCAAGGATACGCAGTATTTT.

This chain's CDR3 is CASSPHHFRGGYNEQFF. DNA of the CDR3: TGTGCCAGCAGCCCGCACCACTTCCGGGGGGGCTACAATGAGCAGTTCTTC. This chain joins TRBV9 and TRBJ2-1, with 8 bases that match TRBD2. This CDR3 is 17 amino acids long. In germline, CDR1 is SGDLS, CDR2 YYNGEE. The V segment lost 4 bases and the J segment 3 bases; nucleotides outside the gene matches: 12.

This chain joins TRBV5-6 and TRBJ2-7; D is possibly TRBD1 (5 bases). The V and J ends lost 2 bases and 3 bases respectively, with 9 bases between them. Germline V gene sequence: CDR1 SGHDT, CDR2 YYEEEE. This CDR3 region has 13 residues. CDR3 residues: CASSFTGSYEQYF. In DNA, the CDR3 is TGTGCCAGCAGCTTTACAGGAAGCTACGAGCAGTACTTC.

The CDR3 nucleotides read TGTGCCAGCAGCCCGGGGAGAGAATACGAGCAGTACTTC. Its translation: CASSPGREYEQYF. The V and J genes are TRBV11-2 and TRBJ2-7, with D perhaps TRBD2 (5 bases). Germline V CDR1 and CDR2: SGHAT, FQNNGV. Trimming cost V 5 bases and J 4 bases, with 12 bases left between them. The CDR3 contains 13 residues. Variable domain in full (rest from reference TRBV11-2 and TRBJ2-7): EAGVAQSPRYKIIEKRQSVAFWCNPISGHATLYWYQQILGQGPKLLIQFQNNGVVDDSQLPKDRFSAERLKGVDSTLKIQPAKLEDSAVYLCASSPGREYEQYFGPGTRLTVT.

The chain has TRBV30 and TRBJ1-1; 9 positions match TRBD1. The CDR3 is 17 residues long. The germline gives CDR1 GTSNPN, CDR2 SVGIG (reference sequence). Unmatched junction bases numbered 12, after V lost 4 bases and J lost 0 bases. In nucleotides, the CDR3 is TGTGCCTGGACTATAGACAGGGGGTGGCTTATGAACACTGAAGCTTTCTTT. Residues: CAWTIDRGWLMNTEAFF.

This chain joins TRBV28 and TRBJ1-4; D gene uncertain. CDR3 length: 15 residues. Germline V CDR1 and CDR2: MDHEN, SYDVKM. V lost 1 base to trimming and J lost 5 bases, with 11 bases between them. In DNA, the CDR3 is TGTGCCAGCAGTTTATTTGTTGACGGGAATGAAAAACTGTTTTTT. Translation gives CASSLFVDGNEKLFF.

This clone is a singleton in its sample. This rearrangement joins TRBV4-1 to TRBJ2-1, with 9 bases matching TRBD2. The CDR3 covers 14 residues. In germline, CDR1 is MGHRA, CDR2 YSYEKL. With V trimmed by 0 bases and J by 10 bases, 4 bases remained unmatched. The CDR3 DNA follows: TGCGCCAGCAGCCAAGAGCGGGGGGGCCGCGAGCAGTTCTTC. It codes for CASSQERGGREQFF.

The chain has TRBV7-9 and TRBJ2-5, with D tentatively TRBD1 (6 bases). Trimming cost V 1 base and J 5 bases, with 17 bases left between them. CDR1 and CDR2 from the germline V gene are SEHNR and FQNEAQ (reference sequence). The CDR3 loop spans 16 amino acids. This chain's CDR3 is CASSLDLTGPVETQYF. For the CDR3, the DNA is TGTGCCAGCAGCTTAGATCTGACAGGCCCGGTGGAGACCCAGTACTTC.